One sample yielded the 31 T cell receptor beta chains listed below, sequenced in a study of T-cell reconstitution after alpha-beta-depleted transplantation in children. Unique molecular identifiers were incorporated during preparation of the TCRbeta library. TCRdb processed the PCR reads anew with MiXCR; each CDR3 protein has one entry. In the table there are 550,000 to 800,000 distinct CDR3 sequences, around 12% of which are singletons. Here the sequenced sample was PBMCs, taken before TCRalphabeta/CD19-depleted stem cell transplant. The receptors shown here come from a girl aged 2-15 years with congenital amegakaryocytic thrombocytopenia, due to receive a stem cell transplant.

The chain combines TRBV5-1 with TRBJ2-7; 7 nucleotides match TRBD1. With 6 bases clipped from V and 2 bases from J, the junction kept 8 bases outside the gene matches. The V gene's germline CDR1 is SGHRS and CDR2 YFSETQ. The CDR3 is 14 residues long. The CDR3 DNA is TGCGCCAGCACCCAAGGGGGCCGAACCTACGAGCAGTACTTC. Its translation: CASTQGGRTYEQYF. Together with reference TRBV5-1 and TRBJ2-7, the CDR3 gives the full variable domain: KAGVTQTPRYLIKTRGQQVTLSCSPISGHRSVSWYQQTPGQGLQFLFEYFSETQRNKGNFPGRFSGRQFSNSRSEMNVSTLELGDSALYLCASTQGGRTYEQYFGPGTRLTVT.

The table lists this clonotype with a few counts. V usage is TRBV11-2 and J usage is TRBJ2-3; D may correspond to TRBD1 or TRBD2 (5 bases each). Germline loops: CDR1 SGHAT, CDR2 FQNNGV. Trimming stripped 5 bases from V and 2 bases from J, with 23 bases between. The CDR3 covers 18 residues. In DNA form, the CDR3 reads TGTGCCAGCAGCCGAGGTGGTGGGGTGGGACCCTACACAGATACGCAGTATTTT. The encoded protein is CASSRGGGVGPYTDTQYF.

This chain uses TRBV20-1 with TRBJ2-7; TRBD2 might be the D (11 bases). Germline V lookup: CDR1 DFQATT, CDR2 SNEGSKA (reference sequence). The length of the CDR3 is 19 residues. V gave up 6 bases and J gave up 2 bases, with 32 bases separating them. The CDR3 nucleotides are TGCAGTGCCCAGAGACAGGGGGCAATTTGGACTAGCGGGCCCTACGAGCAGTACTTC. Translated: CSAQRQGAIWTSGPYEQYF.

This clonotype was counted only a few times. The genes are TRBV20-1 and TRBJ2-1; tentative D call: TRBD2 (8 bases). The germline gives CDR1 DFQATT, CDR2 SNEGSKA (reference sequence). This CDR3 contains 14 residues. Trimming cost V 2 bases and J 7 bases, with 15 bases left between them. The DNA for the CDR3 is TGCAGTGCTAGATCACGGGAGGGGGCTAATGAGCAGTTCTTC. This encodes CSARSREGANEQFF.

Many counts were recorded for this clonotype. The V call is TRBV5-1, the J call TRBJ2-1; D not certain. V dropped 3 bases and J dropped 4 bases, with 11 bases sitting between them. From germline, CDR1 is SGHRS and CDR2 YFSETQ. CDR3 size: 14 residues. The CDR3 DNA reads as TGCGCCAGCAGCTGGTGGACCACGTACAATGAGCAGTTCTTC. Encoded protein: CASSWWTTYNEQFF.

The rearrangement links TRBV27 to TRBJ2-2; 7 nucleotides line up with TRBD2. The CDR3 consists of 17 residues. CDR1 is MNHEY, CDR2 SMNVEV, per germline (reference sequence). The V segment lost 5 bases and the J segment 3 bases; nucleotides outside the gene matches: 12. The CDR3 DNA sequence: TGTGCCAGCAGTCCATACCTCCGGGAGGAGCACACCGGGGAGCTGTTTTTT. Protein: CASSPYLREEHTGELFF.

This chain connects TRBV12-3 or TRBV12-4 to TRBJ1-1, with D possibly matching TRBD1 (5 bases). The length of the CDR3 is 14 residues. V dropped 7 bases and J dropped 3 bases, with 15 bases sitting between them. The DNA for the CDR3 is TGTGCCAGCACCCCTACAGGTTTTGACACTGAAGCTTTCTTT. It yields the protein CASTPTGFDTEAFF.

Regarding this clonotype: A read error is possible here, since a much larger clone lies one base away. V is TRBV7-9 and J is TRBJ2-1, with D unresolved. The DNA end is more similar to TRBJ2-7, so the J call may be wrong. CDR3 length: 12 residues. CDR1 and CDR2 from the germline V gene are SEHNR and FQNEAQ (reference sequence). CDR3 region: CASSLDHTEQYF. The DNA for the CDR3 is TGTGCCAGCAGCTTGGACCACACCGAGCAGTACTTC.

V and J are TRBV20-1 and TRBJ1-2; no firm D call. Trimming pared 6 bases from V and 4 bases from J, leaving 9 bases between. This CDR3 has 11 amino acids. CDR1 and CDR2 (germline): DFQATT, SNEGSKA (reference sequence). CDR3 in amino acids: CSALWGYGYTF. The CDR3 nucleotides read TGCAGTGCCCTTTGGGGCTATGGCTACACCTTC.

This clonotype has ten or more counts. The V and J genes are TRBV29-1 and TRBJ1-1; perhaps TRBD1 as D (6 bases). V was clipped by 6 bases and J by 6 bases, with 17 bases between them. Germline V gene lookup returns CDR1 SQVTM and CDR2 ANQGSEA. The CDR3 covers 13 residues. The CDR3 DNA sequence: TGCAGCGTGATGGACAGCCTCGGCCCTGAAGCTTTCTTT. Its protein product is CSVMDSLGPEAFF.

This chain connects TRBV5-5 to TRBJ2-7, with no clear D. The CDR3 totals 12 residues. Trimming removed 2 bases at V and 6 bases at J, with 9 bases between. Germline V gene data show CDR1 as SGHKS and CDR2 as YYEKEE (reference sequence). CDR3 bases: TGTGCCAGCAGCTTATCCGAATCCGAGCAGTACTTC. Translated, it gives CASSLSESEQYF.

Points on this clonotype: This may come from a read error, since a much larger clone is one base off. This chain uses TRBV3-1 with TRBJ2-1, with 9 positions matching TRBD2. The germline CDR1 and CDR2 sequences are LGHDT and YNNKEL (reference sequence). V lost 5 bases, J lost 11 bases, and 13 bases stayed unmatched. The CDR3 is 15 residues long. This CDR3 is CASSSSGKGYVKQFF. Here the CDR3 DNA reads TGTGCCAGCAGCTCTAGCGGGAAAGGGTATGTTAAGCAGTTCTTC.

This clonotype was seen many times. One end of the junction varies from germline; a read error may be responsible. The CDR3 here is CSVEVTGNTIYF. CDR3 DNA: TGCAGCGTTGAAGTGACTGGGAACACCATATATTTT. The chain combines TRBV29-1 with TRBJ1-3, with D unclear. Germline V gene data show CDR1 as SQVTM and CDR2 as ANQGSEA. The length of the CDR3 is 12 residues.

This clonotype was found a few times. The chain employs TRBV25-1 and TRBJ2-3; D perhaps matches TRBD2 (7 bases). The germline gives CDR1 MGHDK, CDR2 SYGVNS. The CDR3 covers 17 residues. V lost 3 bases and J lost 7, with 23 bases in between. This chain's CDR3 is CASSEIIGGGSPHTQYF. In DNA form, the CDR3 reads TGTGCCAGCAGTGAGATTATCGGGGGCGGGAGTCCTCATACGCAGTATTTT.

This clonotype was detected ten times or more. J is TRBJ1-2 and V is TRBV11-2; no clear D. The CDR3 runs 14 residues. The V and J ends lost 5 bases and 6 bases respectively, with 16 bases between them. Germline V gene sequence: CDR1 SGHAT, CDR2 FQNNGV. The CDR3, as DNA: TGTGCCAGCAGCCTTATGAACGGGCTGGATGGCTACACCTTC. Protein: CASSLMNGLDGYTF.

This clonotype occurred many times. J is TRBJ2-5 and V is TRBV28; D call uncertain. Trimming cost V 6 bases and J 5 bases, with 16 bases left between them. The CDR3 length is 14 residues. Per the germline V gene, CDR1 is MDHEN and CDR2 is SYDVKM. This CDR3 is CASSVVRTWETQYF. The CDR3 DNA reads as TGTGCCAGCAGCGTGGTGAGGACGTGGGAGACCCAGTACTTC. Together with reference TRBV28 and TRBJ2-5, the CDR3 gives the full variable domain: DVKVTQSSRYLVKRTGEKVFLECVQDMDHENMFWYRQDPGLGLRLIYFSYDVKMKEKGDIPEGYSVSREKKERFSLILESASTNQTSMYLCASSVVRTWETQYFGPGTRLLVL.

This clonotype is a singleton in its sample. This chain joins TRBV12-3 or TRBV12-4 and TRBJ1-1; D is ambiguous. V dropped 6 bases and J dropped 10 bases, with 12 bases sitting between them. There are 11 residues in the CDR3. This chain's CDR3 is CASRVTRAAFF. CDR3 nucleotide sequence: TGTGCCAGCAGAGTCACTAGAGCAGCTTTCTTT.

This clonotype was seen repeatedly, ten times or more. This chain uses TRBV29-1 with TRBJ2-1; D not certain. Trimming removed 5 bases at V and 12 bases at J, with 5 bases between. The CDR3 covers 8 residues. Germline-derived CDR1 and CDR2 are SQVTM and ANQGSEA. This chain's CDR3 is CSVSGQFF. CDR3 nucleotide sequence: TGCAGCGTTAGTGGGCAGTTCTTC.

The V call is TRBV11-2, the J call TRBJ2-2, with 7 bases matching TRBD1. J was trimmed by 2 bases and V by 2 bases; bases with no gene match: 5. Germline CDR1 is SGHAT and CDR2 is FQNNGV. There are 16 residues in the CDR3. As DNA, the CDR3 is TGTGCCAGCAGCTTAATAAGGACAGGCAACACCGGGGAGCTGTTTTTT. The encoded protein is CASSLIRTGNTGELFF.

This sequence joins TRBV7-2 and TRBJ2-1, with 8 bases fitting TRBD2. Germline CDR1 and CDR2: SGHTA and FQGNSA. The CDR3 extends over 16 amino acids. J lost 7 bases, V lost 1 base, and 9 bases had no gene match. CDR3 nucleotides: TGTGCCAGCAGCTTAGGTCCGGGAGGGGGATTAAATGAGCAGTTCTTC. Protein sequence: CASSLGPGGGLNEQFF.

The genes are TRBV20-1 and TRBJ2-7; TRBD2 matches at 10 bases. CDR1 is DFQATT and CDR2 is SNEGSKA in the germline V gene (reference sequence). The CDR3 has 15 amino acids. V was pared by 3 bases and J by 7 bases, with 12 bases of the junction left unmatched. CDR3 region: CSASLAGVQRGEQYF. CDR3 bases: TGCAGTGCTAGCCTAGCGGGAGTCCAGAGGGGGGAGCAGTACTTC.

This clonotype was counted at least ten times. V usage is TRBV7-3 and J usage is TRBJ2-5; no firm D call. In germline, CDR1 is SGHTA, CDR2 FQGTGA. Trimming stripped 0 bases from V and 5 bases from J, with 4 bases between. The CDR3 has 12 amino acids. The CDR3: CASSLTSETQYF. CDR3 sequence (DNA): TGTGCCAGCAGCTTAACGTCGGAGACCCAGTACTTC.

This sequence joins TRBV29-1 and TRBJ2-3; D possibly corresponds to TRBD2 (5 bases). The ends were cut back, 8 bases at V and 2 bases at J, with 14 bases in the middle. Germline V lookup: CDR1 SQVTM, CDR2 ANQGSEA. The CDR3 extends over 13 amino acids. The CDR3 DNA reads TGCAGCCCGAAGCGGAGCCTCACAGATACGCAGTATTTT. Encoded protein: CSPKRSLTDTQYF.

This clonotype has just a few counts. The CDR3 reads CASSPWGLAGTGELFF. The DNA of the CDR3 is TGTGCCAGCAGCCCCTGGGGCCTAGCGGGAACCGGGGAGCTGTTTTTT. The rearrangement links TRBV3-1 to TRBJ2-2; 9 positions match TRBD2. The CDR3 spans 16 residues. V was clipped by 4 bases and J by 5 bases; unmatched bases: 8. The germline V gene encodes CDR1 LGHDT and CDR2 YNNKEL (reference sequence).

With regard to this clonotype: Sequence at one end of the junction differs from germline and may be a read error. J is TRBJ2-2 and V is TRBV12-3 or TRBV12-4, with a possible D match to TRBD2 (6 bases). This CDR3 has 14 amino acids. The CDR3 protein is CAGSFGGTAGELFF. The DNA for the CDR3 is TGTGCCGGCAGTTTTGGCGGGACGGCCGGGGAGCTGTTTTTT.

The chain combines TRBV4-1 with TRBJ2-7; 14 nucleotides align to TRBD2. This CDR3 spans 17 amino acids. V lost 3 bases and J lost 4; bases outside the gene matches: 8. Germline V gene sequence: CDR1 MGHRA, CDR2 YSYEKL. Here the CDR3 reads CASSQRWTSGRQYEQYF. CDR3 DNA: TGCGCCAGCAGCCAGAGGTGGACTAGCGGGAGGCAGTACGAGCAGTACTTC.

This clonotype was seen ten or more times. The genes are TRBV10-3 and TRBJ2-7, with 10 bases matching TRBD2. The CDR3 is made up of 13 amino acids. Germline loops: CDR1 ENHRY, CDR2 SYGVKD. With 7 bases clipped from V and 3 bases from J, the junction kept 3 bases outside the gene matches. Here the CDR3 DNA reads TGTGCCATCATGGCTAGCGGGAGCTACGAGCAGTACTTC. Encoded protein: CAIMASGSYEQYF.

Points on this clonotype: A much larger clone is a single base away; this may be a read error. The CDR3 end shows no conserved phenylalanine or tryptophan, and so a read error is likely. This chain joins TRBV5-1 and TRBJ1-1, with unresolved D. Germline V gene lookup returns CDR1 SGHRS and CDR2 YFSETQ. V lost 4 bases and J 5 bases, leaving 21 bases between the germline ends. This CDR3 contains 16 residues. CDR3 in DNA: TGCGCCAGCAGCCCCGGCTCAGATCCCTCGGTGACTGAAGCTTTCCTT. Amino acid sequence: CASSPGSDPSVTEAFL.

This clonotype appeared many times. The chain links TRBV6-2 or TRBV6-3 to TRBJ2-1; the D gene is possibly TRBD2 (5 bases). Trimming stripped 0 bases from V and 6 bases from J, with 6 bases between. Germline loops: CDR1 MNHEY, CDR2 SVGEGT. The CDR3 is 13 amino acids. For the CDR3, the DNA is TGTGCCAGCAGTTACTCGAGGGCCAATGAGCAGTTCTTC. It is translated as CASSYSRANEQFF.

This rearrangement joins TRBV20-1 to TRBJ2-1; unclear D gene. V lost 6 bases, J lost 13 bases, and 13 bases lay in between. CDR1 DFQATT and CDR2 SNEGSKA come from the germline V gene (reference sequence). CDR3 size: 10 residues. The CDR3 bases are TGCAGTGCCCCCCCCGGAAATCAGTTCTTC. This codes for CSAPPGNQFF.

This chain connects TRBV7-6 to TRBJ2-7, with D maybe TRBD2 (5 bases). Trimming removed 2 bases from V and 4 bases from J, with 12 bases in between. Germline V CDR1 and CDR2: SGHVS, FNYEAQ. This CDR3 region has 14 residues. The CDR3 sequence is CASSLTGVQYEQYF. The CDR3 bases are TGTGCCAGCAGCTTAACCGGGGTTCAGTACGAGCAGTACTTC.